This is a list of T cell receptor beta chains from one sample in a study of blood T cell repertoires in COVID-19. Produced via immunoSEQ multiplex PCR; TCRdb's table is partial and in-frame only. The data hold 170,000 or so clones, with around nine tenths observed a single time. Sequencing was carried out using peripheral blood. All receptors derive from a woman aged 18-29 years who had recovered from COVID-19. Both conserved end residues are part of each CDR3. D genes are given only for firm matches. Clone size appears in some rows only: once, few, many, or a class for an expanded clone.

TGTGCCAGCAGCCGGAGCAGGGTAGCCAAAAACATTCAGTACTTC | CASSRSRVAKNIQYF | TRBV4-2 | NA | NA | TRBJ2-4
TGTGCCACCAGTGATCCAAGAACTGACACTGAAGCTTTCTTT | CATSDPRTDTEAFF | TRBV24-1 | NA | NA | TRBJ1-1
TGTGCCAGCAGCCCTAAGCCGGGACAGGGCGGTTGGCATCCTGGGGAGCTGTTTTTT | CASSPKPGQGGWHPGELFF | TRBV6-2/TRBV6-3 | NA | TRBD1 | TRBJ2-2
TGTGCCAGCAGCGCCACGGGACTAGCGGGATCGAATGAGCAGTTCTTC | CASSATGLAGSNEQFF | TRBV11-2 | NA | TRBD2 | TRBJ2-1
TGTGCCAGCAGCCCCAGGACAGGGGGCGCTTACAATCAGCCCCAGCATTTT | CASSPRTGGAYNQPQHF | TRBV7-8 | NA | TRBD1 | TRBJ1-5
TGTGCCAGCAGTTTTCCCGACACTGAAGCTTTCTTT | CASSFPDTEAFF | TRBV6-6 | few | NA | TRBJ1-1
TGTGCCAGCAGTTATTTGCAGGGTACGGGCTACACCTTC | CASSYLQGTGYTF | TRBV6-5 | NA | NA | TRBJ1-2
TGTGCCATCAGTGAGTCGCGGGGTTCTAATGAAAAACTGTTTTTT | CAISESRGSNEKLFF | TRBV10-3 | few | NA | TRBJ1-4
TGTGCCAGCAGCGTGGGGACTAGCGGGGGGAATACGCAGTATTTT | CASSVGTSGGNTQYF | TRBV9 | NA | TRBD2 | TRBJ2-3
TGTGCCAGCGTTGAAGGCGATGGGGGGAGCTATGGCTACACCTTC | CASVEGDGGSYGYTF | TRBV5-6 | NA | NA | TRBJ1-2